What follows describes a single TCR beta chain. Antigen unknown. The data originate from a study of long-term antiretroviral therapy in people with HIV. The germline gives CDR1 KGHSH, CDR2 LQKENI. The CDR3 covers 15 residues. The ends lost 4 bases at V and 4 bases at J; junction bases unmatched: 3. An immunoSEQ assay, version v3.0, was performed at survey level. A per-sample goal of about 40,000-55,000 T-cell genomes was targeted by sequencing. TCRdb's copy holds only in-frame clones and misses some; the assay was immunoSEQ multiplex PCR. The data contain approximately 15,000 clones, more than 70% of them singletons. Study findings and constraints: Repertoires in HIV (unlike those of controls) had narrower CDR3 length ranges. At every time point, clones expanded before ART dominated the repertoire.

The chain employs TRBV18 and TRBJ2-7; 14 positions match TRBD2. Sequenced here: unsorted PBMCs, sampled 6.9 years after starting antiretroviral therapy. This sequence originates from a man aged 50 to 59 with HIV. The CDR3 coding sequence is TGTGCCAGCTCACGGGGACTAGCGGGAGAGTACGAGCAGTACTTC. Amino acids: CASSRGLAGEYEQYF.